This TCR beta chain was identified in a study of identifying expanded T cells in peripheral blood. The assay was immunoSEQ multiplex PCR, and TCRdb's table has in-frame clones only and misses some. The sample yields 100,000 or so clones, 87% seen once. Notes on the study in general: Over about two and four weeks, about 15 and 19 clones changed, versus 1.2 between replicates. Variance in clone template counts between approximately two-week samples significantly increased with total template count across all healthy donors.

Remarks on this clone: Its target is not known.

This CDR3 is 14 amino acids long. Germline V gene sequence: CDR1 MNHEY, CDR2 SMNVEV (reference sequence). V trimming: 6 bases; J trimming: 1 base; junction bases outside the gene matches: 5. This chain connects TRBV27 to TRBJ2-7; 8 bases align to TRBD1. This TCR derives from a person between 18 and 75 years old in good health. The specimen was blood. CDR3 in amino acids: CASSPRGRSYEQYF. The CDR3, as DNA: TGTGCCAGCAGCCCCAGGGGGCGTTCCTACGAGCAGTACTTC.